The clone carrying this T cell receptor (beta chain) has a count of ten or more. The data originate from a study of T-cell reconstitution after alpha-beta-depleted transplantation in children. Preparation of the TCRbeta library involved a method that used unique molecular identifiers. Each CDR3 protein is one row after TCRdb ran MiXCR on the PCR reads. The sample lists roughly 300,000 distinct CDR3 sequences, under 13% occurring once. The germline V gene has CDR1 MGHRA and CDR2 YSYEKL. CDR3 length: 11 residues. V lost 3 bases, J lost 4 bases, and 4 bases lay in between. The sequence was collected from a human donor who donated a stem cell graft to a child with acute lymphoblastic leukemia. This chain links TRBV4-1 with TRBJ2-7, with D uncertain. Sample: PBMCs from the stem cell graft donor, taken from the stem cell graft. CDR3 residues: CASSHGYEQYF. In DNA, the CDR3 is TGCGCCAGCAGCCACGGTTACGAGCAGTACTTC.